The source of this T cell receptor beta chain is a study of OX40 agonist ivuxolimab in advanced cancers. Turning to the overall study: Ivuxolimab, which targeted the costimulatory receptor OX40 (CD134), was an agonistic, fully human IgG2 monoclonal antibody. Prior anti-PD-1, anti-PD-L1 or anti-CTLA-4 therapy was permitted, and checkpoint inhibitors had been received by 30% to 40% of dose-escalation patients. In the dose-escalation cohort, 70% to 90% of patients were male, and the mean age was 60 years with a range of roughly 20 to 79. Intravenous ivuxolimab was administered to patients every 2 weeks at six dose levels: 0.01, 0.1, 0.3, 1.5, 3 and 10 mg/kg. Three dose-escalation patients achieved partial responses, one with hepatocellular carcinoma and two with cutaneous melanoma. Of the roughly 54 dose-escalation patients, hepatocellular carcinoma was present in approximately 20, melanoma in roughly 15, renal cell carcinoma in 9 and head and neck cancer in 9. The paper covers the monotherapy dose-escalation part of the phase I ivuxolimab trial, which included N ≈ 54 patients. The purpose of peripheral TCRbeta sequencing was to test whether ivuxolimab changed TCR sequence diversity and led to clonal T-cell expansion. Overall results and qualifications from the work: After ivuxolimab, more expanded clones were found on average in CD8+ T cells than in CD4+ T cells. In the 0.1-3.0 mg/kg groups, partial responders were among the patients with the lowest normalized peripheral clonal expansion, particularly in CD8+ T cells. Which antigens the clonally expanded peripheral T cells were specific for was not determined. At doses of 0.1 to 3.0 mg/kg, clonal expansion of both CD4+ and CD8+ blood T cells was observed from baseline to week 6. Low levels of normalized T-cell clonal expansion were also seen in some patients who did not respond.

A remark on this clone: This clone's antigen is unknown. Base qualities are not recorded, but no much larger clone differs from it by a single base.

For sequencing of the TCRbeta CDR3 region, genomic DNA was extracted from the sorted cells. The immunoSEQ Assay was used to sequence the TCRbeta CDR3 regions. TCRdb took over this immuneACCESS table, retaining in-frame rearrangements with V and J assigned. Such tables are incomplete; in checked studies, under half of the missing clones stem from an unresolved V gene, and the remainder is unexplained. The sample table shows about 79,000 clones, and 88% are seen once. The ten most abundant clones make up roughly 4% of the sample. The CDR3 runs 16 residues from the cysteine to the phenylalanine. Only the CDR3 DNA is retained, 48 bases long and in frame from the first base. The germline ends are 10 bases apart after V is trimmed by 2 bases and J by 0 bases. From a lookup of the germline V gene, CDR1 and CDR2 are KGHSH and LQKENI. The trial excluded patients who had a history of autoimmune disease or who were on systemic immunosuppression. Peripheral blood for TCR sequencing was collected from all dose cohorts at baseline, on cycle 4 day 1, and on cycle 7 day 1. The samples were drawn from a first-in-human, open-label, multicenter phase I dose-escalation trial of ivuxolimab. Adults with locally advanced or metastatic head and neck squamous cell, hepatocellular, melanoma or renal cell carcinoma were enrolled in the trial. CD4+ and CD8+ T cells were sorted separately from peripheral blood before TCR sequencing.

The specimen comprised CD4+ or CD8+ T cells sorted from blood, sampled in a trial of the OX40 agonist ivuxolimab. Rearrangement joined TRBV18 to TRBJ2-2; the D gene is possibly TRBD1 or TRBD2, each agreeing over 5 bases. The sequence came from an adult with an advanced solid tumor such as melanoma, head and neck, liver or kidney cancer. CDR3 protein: CASSPGDVANTGELFF. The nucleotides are TGTGCCAGCTCACCAGGGGACGTAGCGAACACCGGGGAGCTGTTTTTT.